The T cell receptor beta chain described here comes from a study of T cell repertoires in cytomegalovirus infection. MiXCR, applied by TCRdb to the reads, yields one record per CDR3 protein. The sample yields 300,000 or so distinct CDR3 sequences, roughly 23% seen once. Sequenced material: PBMCs. The clonotype originates from a human donor in good health (CMV status not recorded). Some clones in this sample may be carry-over from other donors' samples.

The CDR3 bases are TGTGCCAGCAGCCGGGACCGTTCGAACACTGAAGCTTTCTTT. It encodes CASSRDRSNTEAFF. This chain joins TRBV7-2 and TRBJ1-1; the D gene is possibly TRBD1 (5 bases). V was shortened by 5 bases and J by 1 base, with 11 bases between the two germline ends. CDR1 is SGHTA and CDR2 is FQGNSA in the germline V gene. There are 14 residues in the CDR3. The whole variable domain, remainder taken from reference TRBV7-2 and TRBJ1-1, is GAGVSQSPSNKVTEKGKDVELRCDPISGHTALYWYRQSLGQGLEFLIYFQGNSAPDKSGLPSDRFSAERTGGSVSTLTIQRTQQEDSAVYLCASSRDRSNTEAFFGQGTRLTVV.